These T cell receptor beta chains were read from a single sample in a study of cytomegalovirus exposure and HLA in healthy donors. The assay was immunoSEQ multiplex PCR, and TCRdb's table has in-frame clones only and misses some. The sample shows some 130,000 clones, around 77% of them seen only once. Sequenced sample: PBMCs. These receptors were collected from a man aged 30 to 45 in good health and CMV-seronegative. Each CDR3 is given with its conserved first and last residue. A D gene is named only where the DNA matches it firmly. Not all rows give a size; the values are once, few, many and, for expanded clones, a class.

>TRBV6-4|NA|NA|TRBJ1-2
CASSENGGATVGYTF
TGTGCCAGCAGTGAGAACGGGGGTGCCACGGTTGGCTACACCTTC
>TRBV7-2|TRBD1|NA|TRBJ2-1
CASSRGTGGNEQFF
TGTGCCAGCAGCAGAGGGACAGGGGGCAATGAGCAGTTCTTC
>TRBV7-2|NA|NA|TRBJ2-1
CASSLGGRTYNEQFF
TGTGCCAGCAGCTTAGGAGGTCGGACCTACAATGAGCAGTTCTTC
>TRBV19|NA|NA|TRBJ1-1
CASTIPPGSGDTEAFF
TGTGCCAGTACCATCCCGCCAGGGTCAGGGGACACTGAAGCTTTCTTT
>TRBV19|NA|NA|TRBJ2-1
CASTSGLAVGNEQFF
NA
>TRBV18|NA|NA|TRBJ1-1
CASSHVRVNTEAFF
TGTGCCAGCTCACACGTCAGGGTAAACACTGAAGCTTTCTTT
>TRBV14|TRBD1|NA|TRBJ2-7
CASSQFTGTAYEQYF
TGTGCCAGCAGCCAATTTACCGGGACAGCCTACGAGCAGTACTTC
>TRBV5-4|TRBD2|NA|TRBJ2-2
CASTVRGLAGGNTGELFF
TGTGCCAGCACCGTCCGGGGGCTAGCGGGAGGTAACACCGGGGAGCTGTTTTTT
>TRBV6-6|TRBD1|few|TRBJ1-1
CASSYSTGTLEAFF
TGTGCCAGCAGTTATTCGACAGGGACCCTTGAAGCTTTCTTT
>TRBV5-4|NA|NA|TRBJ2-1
CASSLVGGTYNEQFF
TGTGCCAGCAGCTTGGTCGGAGGAACCTACAATGAGCAGTTCTTC
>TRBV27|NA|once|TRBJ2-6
CASRASAAGANVLTF
TGTGCCAGCAGGGCCTCGGCGGCTGGGGCCAACGTCCTGACTTTC
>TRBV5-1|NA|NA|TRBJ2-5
CASSLVGFQEAQYF
TGCGCCAGCAGCTTGGTAGGTTTCCAAGAGGCCCAGTACTTC
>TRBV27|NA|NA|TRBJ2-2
CASSLGENTGELFF
TGTGCCAGCAGTCTAGGGGAGAACACCGGGGAGCTGTTTTTT
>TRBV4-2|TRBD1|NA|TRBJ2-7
CASSQDIGTGGNEQYF
TGTGCCAGCAGCCAAGATATCGGGACAGGGGGGAACGAGCAGTACTTC
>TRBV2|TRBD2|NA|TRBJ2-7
CATRPSGTSYEQYF
TGTGCCACCCGCCCTAGCGGGACGTCGTACGAGCAGTACTTC
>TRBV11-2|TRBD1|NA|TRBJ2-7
CASSRYRGTPYEQYF
TGTGCCAGCAGCCGATACAGGGGAACTCCTTACGAGCAGTACTTC